The clone carrying this TCR beta chain has at least ten counts. It was RNA transcripts that yielded the amplified TCR beta CDR3 regions. When the TCR CDR3 underwent first-round RT-PCR, the HTBI primer set was used. TCRdb passed the multiplex PCR reads through MiXCR, listing each CDR3 protein once. The sample shows under 400,000 distinct CDR3 sequences, approximately 14% of them seen only once. The entry originates in a study of T cells in Graves' hyperthyroidism and ophthalmopathy. Source material: blood. The TCR was taken from a woman between 18 and 30 years old with Graves' hyperthyroidism that later progressed to Graves' ophthalmopathy.

The CDR3, as DNA: TGTGCCTGGAGTGGGGGGTTAGATACGCAGTATTTT. This codes for CAWSGGLDTQYF. The rearrangement joins TRBV30 to TRBJ2-3; perhaps D is TRBD1 or TRBD2 (5 bases each). The germline V and J ends were trimmed by 1 base and 5 bases, with 7 bases remaining between them. The CDR3 length is 12 residues. Germline lookup yields CDR1 GTSNPN and CDR2 SVGIG (reference sequence).